This TCR beta chain comes out of a study of T-cell memory formation after mild COVID-19. Study-level points and caveats: While clones contracting from day 15 to 85 were balanced between CD4 and CD8, later expanders leaned CD4+. Researchers could not confirm that second-wave clones peaking on day 37 targeted SARS-CoV-2.

This CDR3 is 16 amino acids long. V trimming: 5 bases; J trimming: 9 bases; junction bases outside the gene matches: 10. Per germline, CDR1 MDHEN and CDR2 SYDVKM. About this clonotype itself: Antigen: not known.

TCRdb reprocessed the 5' RACE reads via MiXCR and lists one record per CDR3 protein. The sample lists hundreds of thousands of distinct CDR3 sequences, about 23% occurring once. The J gene is TRBJ2-1, the V gene TRBV28; 13 bases line up with TRBD2. The clonotype was recovered from an adult woman who had mild COVID-19 (a few samples of this study predate the infection). Cell type and time point are not known. Material: PBMCs or a T cell subset sorted from them (not recorded which). CDR3 protein: CASSKARLAGGAEQFF. The CDR3 coding sequence is TGTGCCAGCAGTAAAGCTAGACTAGCGGGGGGTGCTGAGCAGTTCTTC. Complete variable domain (other parts from reference TRBV28 and TRBJ2-1): DVKVTQSSRYLVKRTGEKVFLECVQDMDHENMFWYRQDPGLGLRLIYFSYDVKMKEKGDIPEGYSVSREKKERFSLILESASTNQTSMYLCASSKARLAGGAEQFFGPGTRLTVL.